The present entry profiles one T cell receptor beta chain with its context. Its specificity is unknown. The data were taken from a study of T cell responses to AZD1222 COVID-19 vaccine. Study overall: Pooled in the analysis were second doses at about 4 or about 12 weeks. General study points: The number of AZD1222 recipients seropositive at baseline was only five to seven. Clonal diversity was possibly underestimated, and white British individuals and females predominated among donors. Reports indicate that nearly half of spike-specific TCRs are directed at unmutated variant regions.

This CDR3 spans 16 amino acids. V dropped 8 bases and J dropped 6 bases, with 26 bases sitting between them. Germline V gene data show CDR1 as MNHEY and CDR2 as SMNVEV (reference sequence). The data were produced by immunoSEQ multiplex PCR, yet TCRdb's version contains in-frame clones alone and is incomplete. The sample has fewer than 110,000 clones, over 80% seen once. The V gene is TRBV27, the J gene TRBJ2-7, with a possible D match to TRBD2 (5 bases). The sequence was obtained from an adult in good health. The material was peripheral blood, obtained on day 0 of AZD1222 vaccination. CDR3 nucleotides: TGTGCCAGCGTAAAGATAACACAACTAGGGATGGGCGAGCAGTACTTC. Translating it yields CASVKITQLGMGEQYF.